What follows are 17 T cell receptor beta chains derived from one specimen sequenced in a study of blood T cells in healthy people across ages. A second about 6 to 12 cycle PCR used barcoded and J-beta primers. TCRdb fed the 5' RACE reads into MiXCR, producing one record per CDR3 protein. The sample records 650,000 to 1,000,000 distinct CDR3 sequences, under 40% being singletons. Sequenced sample: blood. The receptors were gathered from a man younger than 35 in good health.

This clonotype occurred once. V gene TRBV5-6 combines with J gene TRBJ1-1; 9 nucleotides agree with TRBD1. This CDR3 has 16 residues. Per germline, CDR1 SGHDT and CDR2 YYEEEE. Germline trimming cut 4 bases from V and 4 bases from J; bases unmatched to any gene: 11. CDR3 loop: CASSPGTGRWSTEAFF. The CDR3 DNA reads as TGTGCCAGCAGCCCAGGGACAGGGAGGTGGAGCACTGAAGCTTTCTTT.

As concerns this clonotype: Compared with germline, one end of the junction differs, possibly owing to a read error. The chain recombines TRBV12-3 or TRBV12-4 with TRBJ2-5; TRBD2 might be the D (5 bases). The CDR3 loop spans 14 amino acids. This CDR3 is CAGSRVEERETQYF. CDR3 sequence (DNA): TGTGCCGGCAGCCGCGTTGAGGAGCGGGAGACCCAGTACTTC.

V and J are TRBV6-2 or TRBV6-3 and TRBJ2-1, with D tentatively TRBD1 (8 bases). The ends were cut back, 6 bases at V and 9 bases at J, with 15 bases in the middle. Germline-derived CDR1 and CDR2 are MNHEY and SVGEGT. CDR3 size: 13 residues. The DNA of the CDR3 is TGTGCCAGCAGGATGACAGGGGAGGGTGAGCAGTTCTTC. It yields the protein CASRMTGEGEQFF.

The chain employs TRBV18 and TRBJ1-4, with TRBD1 as a possible D gene (6 bases). In germline, CDR1 is KGHSH, CDR2 LQKENI. Trimming removed 3 bases at V and 2 bases at J, with 10 bases between. The CDR3 extends over 15 amino acids. CDR3 in DNA: TGTGCCAGCTCACCCGACAGGAGGACTAATGAAAAACTGTTTTTT. Encoded protein: CASSPDRRTNEKLFF.

V is TRBV20-1 and J is TRBJ2-3, with TRBD2 identical over 8 bases. Looked up from germline, CDR1 is DFQATT and CDR2 is SNEGSKA (reference sequence). V trimming: 5 bases; J trimming: 3 bases; junction bases outside the gene matches: 10. This CDR3 is 15 amino acids long. In DNA, the CDR3 is TGCAGTGCTTCTTCGGTTGCGGGGGGTACAGATACGCAGTATTTT. This translates into CSASSVAGGTDTQYF.

About this clonotype itself: Compared with germline, one end of the junction differs, possibly owing to a read error. The CDR3 here is CTSRWADTQYF. CDR3 in DNA: TGTACCAGCAGGTGGGCAGATACGCAGTATTTT. The gene calls are TRBV6-6 and TRBJ2-3, with D hard to call. Germline V gene data show CDR1 as MNHNY and CDR2 as SVGAGI (reference sequence). The CDR3 has 11 amino acids.

The rearrangement links TRBV12-3 or TRBV12-4 to TRBJ1-4, with 8 bases aligning to TRBD1. Losses at the gene ends were 2 bases for V and 5 bases for J; bases not matched to a gene: 4. The CDR3 runs 15 residues. The CDR3 here is CASSLRTGWNEKLFF. The CDR3 nucleotides read TGTGCCAGCAGTTTACGGACAGGGTGGAATGAAAAACTGTTTTTT.

This rearrangement joins TRBV7-2 to TRBJ2-5; unclear D gene. Germline V gene lookup returns CDR1 SGHTA and CDR2 FQGNSA. This CDR3 contains 12 residues. V was clipped by 4 bases and J by 9 bases, with 12 bases between them. CDR3 sequence (DNA): TGTGCCAGCAGCTCTCCGCGAGCCCCCCAGTACTTC. It codes for CASSSPRAPQYF. Variable domain in full (rest from reference TRBV7-2 and TRBJ2-5): GAGVSQSPSNKVTEKGKDVELRCDPISGHTALYWYRQSLGQGLEFLIYFQGNSAPDKSGLPSDRFSAERTGGSVSTLTIQRTQQEDSAVYLCASSSPRAPQYFGPGTRLLVL.

The DNA for the CDR3 is TGCGCCAGCAGCCAAGGGATGGGGCATCTGAACACTGAAGCTTTCTTT. Its translation: CASSQGMGHLNTEAFF. This chain uses TRBV4-3 with TRBJ1-1; TRBD1 is a possible D gene (5 bases). The germline V gene encodes CDR1 LGHNA and CDR2 YSLEER. V dropped 1 base and J dropped 0 bases, with 12 bases sitting between them. The CDR3 has 16 residues.

The chain uses TRBV4-3 and TRBJ2-1; 8 positions match TRBD2. The end of the DNA fits TRBJ2-7 better, so the J call may be wrong. The germline V gene has CDR1 LGHNA and CDR2 YSLEER. The CDR3 is made up of 16 amino acids. CDR3 bases: TGCGCCAGCAGCCAAGATCAGGGACTAGGCTACAATGAGCAGTACTTC. Residues: CASSQDQGLGYNEQYF.

The chain couples TRBV12-3 or TRBV12-4 to TRBJ2-1; D unclear. Deletions cut 3 bases from V and 7 bases from J, with 13 bases between. The CDR3 totals 14 residues. The CDR3 DNA is TGTGCCAGCAGTTTTGGTGGGATTGCAAATGAGCAGTTCTTC. It yields the protein CASSFGGIANEQFF.

The table lists this clonotype with a few counts. The rearrangement joins TRBV20-1 to TRBJ1-5; D possibly corresponds to TRBD1 (6 bases). Germline CDR1 and CDR2: DFQATT and SNEGSKA (reference sequence). The CDR3 consists of 14 residues. The V gene lost 3 bases and the J gene lost 3 bases, with 12 bases spanning the gap. This CDR3 reads CSASGGGVNQPQHF. The CDR3 bases are TGCAGTGCTAGTGGAGGGGGGGTCAATCAGCCCCAGCATTTT.

In its sample, this clonotype was seen a few times. The chain recombines TRBV7-9 with TRBJ1-2; D not resolved. This CDR3 region has 14 residues. V dropped 7 bases and J dropped 0 bases, with 12 bases sitting between them. Germline CDR1 SEHNR, CDR2 FQNEAQ (reference sequence). The CDR3 DNA is TGTGCCAGCACCTCAGGCGGAACTAACTATGGCTACACCTTC. Amino acid sequence: CASTSGGTNYGYTF.

Details on this clonotype: A much larger clone is a single base away; this may be a read error. The chain links TRBV11-2 to TRBJ2-1; D is unresolved. This CDR3 contains 13 residues. CDR1 is SGHAT, CDR2 FQNNGV, per germline. V was shortened by 0 bases and J by 7 bases, with 7 bases between the two germline ends. The CDR3 nucleotides are TGTGCCAGCAGCTTAGAAGGGCTGAATGAGCAGTTCTTC. Amino acid sequence: CASSLEGLNEQFF.

This clonotype was seen many times. The CDR3 DNA sequence: TGCGCCAGCAGCCAAGAGGGCAATGAGCAGTTCTTC. Its translation: CASSQEGNEQFF. This chain links TRBV4-3 with TRBJ2-1, with D uncertain. This CDR3 has 12 amino acids. CDR1 is LGHNA, CDR2 YSLEER, per germline. V lost 0 bases to trimming and J lost 6 bases, with 3 bases between them.

The chain employs TRBV4-2 and TRBJ2-5; D ambiguous. The J call may be faulty, since TRBJ2-7 better matches the DNA end. There are 13 residues in the CDR3. The germline gives CDR1 LGHNA, CDR2 YNFKEQ. The CDR3 DNA reads TGTGCCAGCAGCCCGAACCTGGCTTACGAGCAGTACTTC. It codes for CASSPNLAYEQYF.

This clonotype turned up a few times. The V gene is TRBV5-1, the J gene TRBJ2-7, with TRBD1 matching over 8 bases. V shed 0 bases and J 2 bases; nucleotides not matched to a gene: 10. CDR1 and CDR2 from the germline V gene are SGHRS and YFSETQ. The CDR3 runs 17 residues. The CDR3 DNA reads TGCGCCAGCAGCTTGGCCGGGACAGGTAGGGGACCCTACGAGCAGTACTTC. Amino acid sequence: CASSLAGTGRGPYEQYF.